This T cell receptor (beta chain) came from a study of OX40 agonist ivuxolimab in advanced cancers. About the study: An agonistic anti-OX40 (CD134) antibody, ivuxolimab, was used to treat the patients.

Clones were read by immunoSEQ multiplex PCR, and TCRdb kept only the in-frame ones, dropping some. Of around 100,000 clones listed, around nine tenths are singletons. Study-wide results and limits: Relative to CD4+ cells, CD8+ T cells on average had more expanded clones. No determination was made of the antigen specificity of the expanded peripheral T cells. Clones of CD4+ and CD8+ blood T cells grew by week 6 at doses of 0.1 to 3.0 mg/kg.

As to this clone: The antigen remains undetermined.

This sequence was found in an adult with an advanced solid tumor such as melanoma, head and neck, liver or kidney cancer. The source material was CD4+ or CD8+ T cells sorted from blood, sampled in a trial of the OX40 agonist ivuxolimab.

CDR3: CRPGGTYEQYF. In DNA form, the CDR3 reads TGCAGGCCGGGCGGTACCTACGAGCAGTACTTC. This rearrangement joins TRBV20-1 to TRBJ2-7, with D hard to call. The CDR3 is 11 residues long. The germline gives CDR1 DFQATT, CDR2 SNEGSKA (reference sequence).